Sequencing of this TCR beta chain was carried out in a study of CD8 T cells in ankylosing spondylitis. In this sample, this clonotype turned up many times. This CDR3 is built from 14 residues. Germline V lookup: CDR1 MNHEY, CDR2 SVGAGI. V lost 2 bases to trimming and J lost 3 bases, with 11 bases between them. One entry per CDR3 protein, called by TCRdb with MiXCR from the 5' RACE reads. The data contain 100,000 to 150,000 distinct CDR3 sequences, roughly 7.3% of them singletons. The V gene is TRBV6-5, the J gene TRBJ2-7, with a tentative D call TRBD2 (7 bases). This clonotype originated in a male donor with ankylosing spondylitis or in good health (not recorded which). The sequenced sample consisted of blood, either unsorted or a sorted T cell fraction (not recorded which). The CDR3 spells CASSYPGEGYEQYF. The CDR3 coding sequence is TGTGCCAGCAGTTACCCAGGGGAGGGCTACGAGCAGTACTTC.